This T cell receptor (beta chain) emerged from a study of Ad26.COV2.S vaccination and SARS-CoV-2 variants. The wider study: A COV1001 Ad26.COV2.S trial-arm participant provided the sample. Into the muscle, Ad26.COV2.S was dosed once or twice, 56 days apart.

The sample's treatment: around 19 received Ad26.COV2.S at low or high dose, single or two shots; a few received placebo; per-sample allocation not given. Sampling occurred on day 63 after the first vaccine or placebo injection. Donation was by an adult aged 18-55 years who was in Boston. General study points: Reportedly, spike-specific CD8+ and CD4+ T cell responses achieved substantial breadth once vaccination had taken place.

The CDR3 runs to 16 residues. Germline CDR1 is MGHRA and CDR2 is YSYEKL. With V trimmed by 0 bases and J by 7 bases, 5 bases remained unmatched. Worth noting for this clone: The antigen is undetermined.

Produced via immunoSEQ multiplex PCR; TCRdb's table is partial and in-frame only. The sample has about 680,000 clones, roughly 90% seen once; the top ten hold over 1.3%. The sequencing used peripheral blood, collected in a trial of Ad26.COV2.S vaccine versus placebo. The clonotype was recovered from a person aged 18-60 years who received the Ad26.COV2.S COVID-19 vaccine or a placebo. The chain uses TRBV4-1 and TRBJ2-1, with 11 bases lining up with TRBD2. CDR3 sequence reads: CASSQDALAGGNEQFF. CDR3 DNA: TGCGCCAGCAGCCAAGACGCGCTAGCGGGGGGAAATGAGCAGTTCTTC.